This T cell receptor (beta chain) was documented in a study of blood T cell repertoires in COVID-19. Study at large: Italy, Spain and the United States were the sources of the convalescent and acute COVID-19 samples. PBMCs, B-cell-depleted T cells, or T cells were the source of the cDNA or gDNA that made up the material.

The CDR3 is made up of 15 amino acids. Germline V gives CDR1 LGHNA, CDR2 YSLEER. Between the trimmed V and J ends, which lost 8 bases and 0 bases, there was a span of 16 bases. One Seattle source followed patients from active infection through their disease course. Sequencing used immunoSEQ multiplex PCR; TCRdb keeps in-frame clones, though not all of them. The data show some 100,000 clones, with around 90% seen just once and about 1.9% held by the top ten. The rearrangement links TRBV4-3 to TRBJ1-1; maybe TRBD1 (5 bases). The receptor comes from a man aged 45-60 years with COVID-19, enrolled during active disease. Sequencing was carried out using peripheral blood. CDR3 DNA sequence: TGCGCCAGCTCAGTGGCAGACAGCATGAACACTGAAGCTTTCTTT. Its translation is CASSVADSMNTEAFF.